Listed below are T cell receptor beta chains from one sample, sequenced in a study of T cell responses to AZD1222 COVID-19 vaccine. Produced via immunoSEQ multiplex PCR; TCRdb's table is partial and in-frame only. The sample records 89,000 or so clones, 70% to 90% being singletons. The sequencing here drew on peripheral blood, taken on day 0 of AZD1222 vaccination. The receptors were sampled from an adult in good health. Each CDR3 is given with its conserved first and last residue. Each record gives: J gene, clone size, D gene, V gene, CDR3 DNA, CDR3 protein. The D gene is left open where the match is weak. Size tells how often a clone was seen (once, few, many) or the class of an expanded clone, and some rows leave it out.

J gene: TRBJ2-7; clone size: once; D gene: TRBD2; V gene: TRBV7-9; CDR3 DNA: TGTGCCAGCAGCTTTGGGGGGGCCTACGAGCAGTACTTC; CDR3 protein: CASSFGGAYEQYF
J gene: TRBJ2-7; clone size: few; D gene: .; V gene: TRBV5-4; CDR3 DNA: TGTGCCAGCAGCCTATGGGGAGGAGGCGAGAGGTCCTACGAGCAGTACTTC; CDR3 protein: CASSLWGGGERSYEQYF
J gene: TRBJ2-1; clone size: .; D gene: TRBD2; V gene: TRBV6-5; CDR3 DNA: TGTGCCAGCAGCCGGACTAGCGGGACCTATGAGCAGTTCTTC; CDR3 protein: CASSRTSGTYEQFF
J gene: TRBJ2-5; clone size: once; D gene: .; V gene: TRBV7-2; CDR3 DNA: TGTGCCAGCAGCTTGGGGACAAGCCAAGAGACCCAGTACTTC; CDR3 protein: CASSLGTSQETQYF
J gene: TRBJ2-2; clone size: .; D gene: .; V gene: TRBV5-8; CDR3 DNA: TGTGCCAGCAGCCAAGATCCCACCGGGGAGCTGTTTTTT; CDR3 protein: CASSQDPTGELFF
J gene: TRBJ1-5; clone size: few; D gene: .; V gene: TRBV28; CDR3 DNA: TGTGCCAGCAGTCCCGGGGGGAGCAATCAGCCCCAGCATTTT; CDR3 protein: CASSPGGSNQPQHF
J gene: TRBJ1-4; clone size: .; D gene: TRBD1; V gene: TRBV7-9; CDR3 DNA: TGTGCCAGCAGCCCAGGGGGGGAAAAACTGTTTTTT; CDR3 protein: CASSPGGEKLFF
J gene: TRBJ2-1; clone size: .; D gene: TRBD2; V gene: TRBV9; CDR3 DNA: TGTGCCAGCAGCGTAGAACTAGCGGCGAGCTCCTACAATGAGCAGTTCTTC; CDR3 protein: CASSVELAASSYNEQFF
J gene: TRBJ1-4; clone size: .; D gene: .; V gene: TRBV6-5; CDR3 DNA: TGTGCCAGCAGCCCGGGTCTCACCGGCGAAAAACTGTTTTTT; CDR3 protein: CASSPGLTGEKLFF
J gene: TRBJ1-1; clone size: .; D gene: .; V gene: TRBV6-5; CDR3 DNA: TGTGCCAGCAGTTGGATCAGGAATGAAGCTTTCTTT; CDR3 protein: CASSWIRNEAFF
J gene: TRBJ2-5; clone size: once; D gene: TRBD2; V gene: TRBV7-3; CDR3 DNA: TGTGCCAGCAGCCTCGGAGCGGGAGTTGGTCTAGAGACCCAGTACTTC; CDR3 protein: CASSLGAGVGLETQYF
J gene: TRBJ1-1; clone size: .; D gene: .; V gene: TRBV18; CDR3 DNA: TGTGCCAGCTCCCCCCGGGGGCGGGACACTGAAGCTTTCTTT; CDR3 protein: CASSPRGRDTEAFF
J gene: TRBJ1-4; clone size: .; D gene: .; V gene: TRBV7-9; CDR3 DNA: TGTGCCAGCAGTAGTACTCGGGGGCTTAATGAAAAACTGTTTTTT; CDR3 protein: CASSSTRGLNEKLFF
J gene: TRBJ2-7; clone size: few; D gene: .; V gene: TRBV4-2; CDR3 DNA: TGTGCCAGCAGCCAAGGACTAGTTTGGTACTTC; CDR3 protein: CASSQGLVWYF
J gene: TRBJ1-5; clone size: .; D gene: TRBD1; V gene: TRBV5-1; CDR3 DNA: TGCGCCAGCAGCTTGGGGGACAGGGAGGGGCAGCCCCAGCATTTT; CDR3 protein: CASSLGDREGQPQHF
J gene: TRBJ1-4; clone size: once; D gene: TRBD1; V gene: TRBV6-5; CDR3 DNA: TGTGCCAGCAGTCCCGGACAGGCAACTAATGAAAAACTGTTTTTT; CDR3 protein: CASSPGQATNEKLFF
J gene: TRBJ2-2; clone size: .; D gene: TRBD2; V gene: TRBV7-3; CDR3 DNA: TGTGCCAGCAGCCCTACTAGCGGGAGGGCCGGGGAGCTGTTTTTT; CDR3 protein: CASSPTSGRAGELFF
J gene: TRBJ1-6; clone size: .; D gene: .; V gene: TRBV14; CDR3 DNA: TGTGCCAGCAGCCAAAATTTACCAGATAATTCACCCCTCCACTTT; CDR3 protein: CASSQNLPDNSPLHF
J gene: TRBJ1-3; clone size: once; D gene: TRBD1; V gene: TRBV7-6; CDR3 DNA: TGTGCCAGCAGCCCGGGGACAGCTGGAAACACCATATATTTT; CDR3 protein: CASSPGTAGNTIYF
J gene: TRBJ1-1; clone size: .; D gene: TRBD1; V gene: TRBV28; CDR3 DNA: TGTGCCAGCACCGACACAGGGGGCGCCCGGAACACTGAAGCTTTCTTT; CDR3 protein: CASTDTGGARNTEAFF
J gene: TRBJ2-2; clone size: few; D gene: TRBD2; V gene: TRBV19; CDR3 DNA: TGTGCCAGTACCGTTGCCAGCGGGACTATGGGCGGGGAGCTGTTTTTT; CDR3 protein: CASTVASGTMGGELFF
J gene: TRBJ2-7; clone size: .; D gene: .; V gene: TRBV11-3; CDR3 DNA: TGTGCCAGCAGCTTAGATGTTTCCTACGAGCAGTACTTC; CDR3 protein: CASSLDVSYEQYF